The next 9 T cell receptor beta chains were all read from a single sample in a study of shared clonotypes between healthy human individuals. TCRdb's table, derived via immunoSEQ multiplex PCR, lists solely in-frame clones and lacks some. The sample lists 150,000 to 200,000 clones, approximately 70% occurring once. Sequencing was done on a sample of memory CD4+ T cells sorted from blood. This sample's subset: CD45RA-negative fraction. The receptors derive from a man aged 25-45 years in good health.

The genes are TRBV5-1 and TRBJ2-5; D uncertain. The CDR3 spans 14 residues. V lost 0 bases, J lost 3 bases, and 9 bases lay in between. CDR1 SGHRS and CDR2 YFSETQ come from the germline V gene. The CDR3 region is CASSLGGLKETQYF. The CDR3 nucleotides read TGCGCCAGCAGCTTGGGAGGATTGAAAGAGACCCAGTACTTC. Using reference TRBV5-1 and TRBJ2-5 for the parts outside the CDR3, the full variable domain is KAGVTQTPRYLIKTRGQQVTLSCSPISGHRSVSWYQQTPGQGLQFLFEYFSETQRNKGNFPGRFSGRQFSNSRSEMNVSTLELGDSALYLCASSLGGLKETQYFGPGTRLLVL.

The chain employs TRBV5-1 and TRBJ2-1, with TRBD1 matching over 12 bases. The CDR3 loop spans 17 amino acids. V was clipped by 3 bases and J by 12 bases; unmatched bases: 16. Germline values: CDR1 SGHRS, CDR2 YFSETQ. CDR3 loop: CASSSPLGTGGELGQFF. The CDR3 DNA follows: TGCGCCAGCAGCTCCCCCTTAGGGACAGGGGGCGAACTGGGGCAGTTCTTC.

This chain connects TRBV2 to TRBJ2-3; D possibly matches TRBD1 or TRBD2 (5 bases each). The CDR3 extends over 13 amino acids. Trimming stripped 4 bases from V and 4 bases from J, with 9 bases between. From germline, CDR1 is SNHLY and CDR2 FYNNEI. CDR3 sequence (DNA): TGTGCCAGCAGTGGGGGGAGAGCAGATACGCAGTATTTT. Translating it yields CASSGGRADTQYF.

V is TRBV6-5 and J is TRBJ2-3, with D uncertain. The V end was cut by 5 bases, the J end by 6 bases, with 15 bases between. Germline loops: CDR1 MNHEY, CDR2 SVGAGI. The CDR3 contains 14 residues. The CDR3 DNA reads TGTGCCAGCAGTCCATCACGAGTGGGCGATACGCAGTATTTT. Encoded protein: CASSPSRVGDTQYF.

This clone was found once. This chain joins TRBV10-3 and TRBJ1-2, with D possibly matching TRBD1 (5 bases). CDR3 length: 15 amino acids. V lost 6 bases, J lost 2 bases, and 16 bases lay in between. Germline V gene lookup returns CDR1 ENHRY and CDR2 SYGVKD. In DNA form, the CDR3 reads TGTGCCATCAGGCCGAAGGGAGGGGAAAACTATGGCTACACCTTC. Protein: CAIRPKGGENYGYTF.

The chain combines TRBV11-3 with TRBJ2-4; D may match TRBD1 or TRBD2 (5 bases each). Trimming shortened V by 0 bases and J by 0 bases, and 15 bases separated the two germline ends. CDR1 SGHNT and CDR2 YENEEA come from the germline V gene. The CDR3 spans 18 residues. The CDR3 sequence is CASSLDGTAAGAKNIQYF. The CDR3 DNA is TGTGCCAGCAGCTTAGATGGGACGGCGGCAGGAGCCAAAAACATTCAGTACTTC.

The chain employs TRBV19 and TRBJ1-5, with TRBD1 as a possible D gene (6 bases). Germline CDR1 is LNHDA and CDR2 is SQIVND (reference sequence). CDR3 length: 16 amino acids. V was clipped by 3 bases and J by 1 base, with 13 bases between them. This CDR3 reads CASSMRGEGSNQPQHF. Written as DNA, the CDR3 is TGTGCCAGTAGTATGAGGGGGGAGGGGAGCAATCAGCCCCAGCATTTT. The full variable domain, rest sourced from reference TRBV19 and TRBJ1-5, is DGGITQSPKYLFRKEGQNVTLSCEQNLNHDAMYWYRQDPGQGLRLIYYSQIVNDFQKGDIAEGYSVSREKKESFPLTVTSAQKNPTAFYLCASSMRGEGSNQPQHFGDGTRLSIL.

The V call is TRBV5-1, the J call TRBJ2-5, with D perhaps matching TRBD1 or TRBD2 (5 bases each). Germline V gene lookup returns CDR1 SGHRS and CDR2 YFSETQ. Trimming left V 2 bases short and J 1 base short, with 12 bases between. This CDR3 comprises 15 residues. CDR3 sequence: CASSLGDEGQETQYF. The CDR3 DNA is TGCGCCAGCAGCTTAGGGGACGAGGGCCAAGAGACCCAGTACTTC.

This chain uses TRBV7-9 with TRBJ2-3; 7 bases line up with TRBD2. CDR3 size: 15 residues. Trimming removed 5 bases from V and 2 bases from J; junction bases left unmatched: 7. CDR1 is SEHNR and CDR2 is FQNEAQ in the germline V gene (reference sequence). The CDR3 sequence is CASSPQRGPTDTQYF. The CDR3 DNA sequence: TGTGCCAGCAGCCCCCAGCGGGGTCCCACAGATACGCAGTATTTT.